Following are 4 T cell receptor beta chains from one sample sequenced in a study of shared clonotypes between healthy human individuals. Data came from immunoSEQ multiplex PCR; TCRdb stores just in-frame clones and leaves some out. This table has about 1 million clones, approximately 70% appearing once. Sequencing used memory CD4+ T cells sorted from blood. The sample's subset: CD45RA-negative fraction. All receptors come from a man aged 18 to 35 in good health.

This clone was seen a few times. This chain links TRBV21-1 with TRBJ2-7; the table names TRBD1, a call not compared with the DNA. TRBV21-1 is labeled a pseudogene. The CDR3 contains 15 residues. CDR3 residues: CASSSPTGCTYEQYF. The CDR3 DNA sequence: TGTGCCAGCAGCAGCCCGACAGGGTGTACCTACGAGCAGTACTTC.

This clone is a singleton in its sample. The chain recombines TRBV9 with TRBJ2-2, with 8 bases aligning to TRBD2. The germline CDR1 and CDR2 sequences are SGDLS and YYNGEE. V lost 0 bases and J lost 6; bases outside the gene matches: 10. The CDR3 is 17 residues long. The CDR3 protein is CASSVARGGLSAGELFF. The CDR3 coding sequence is TGTGCCAGCAGCGTAGCTCGGGGGGGCCTGTCGGCCGGGGAGCTGTTTTTT.

The chain couples TRBV30 to TRBJ1-2; 9 bases agree with TRBD1. Germline CDR1 reads GTSNPN; CDR2 reads SVGIG (reference sequence). This CDR3 region has 12 residues. The trim removed 8 bases at V and 2 bases at J, leaving 3 bases unmatched. CDR3 amino acids: CAHGQGNYGYTF. CDR3 DNA sequence: TGTGCCCACGGACAGGGGAACTATGGCTACACCTTC. Supplemented by reference TRBV30 and TRBJ1-2, the full variable domain reads SQTIHQWPATLVQPVGSPLSLECTVEGTSNPNLYWYRQAAGRGLQLLFYSVGIGQISSEVPQNLSASRPQDRQFILSSKKLLLSDSGFYLCAHGQGNYGYTFGSGTRLTVV.

The rearrangement links TRBV9 to TRBJ2-3; D might be TRBD1 (5 bases). The V gene lost 4 bases and the J gene lost 2 bases, with 20 bases spanning the gap. The CDR3 totals 17 residues. The germline gives CDR1 SGDLS, CDR2 YYNGEE. The chain's CDR3 is CASSPSSGSGHTDTQYF. CDR3 DNA: TGTGCCAGCAGCCCCTCCTCAGGGTCAGGGCACACAGATACGCAGTATTTT.